The 16 T cell receptor beta chains below were found in one sample sequenced in a study of patients and donors after allogeneic stem cell transplantation (dated by TCRdb to the early 2020s). Libraries were constructed by RT-PCR. Sequencing was performed on a NextSeq 550. TCRdb ran its own pipeline on the public reads, namely fastp trimming at Q25 and MiXCR clone calling, and kept in-frame beta chains. Each CDR3 protein appears once, grouped with its most common genes and DNA. For this sample the table gives hundreds of thousands of distinct CDR3 sequences, of which roughly 16% were detected only once. The ten top clones hold roughly 7% of the sample. Input material: blood, either unsorted or a sorted T cell fraction (not recorded which). The receptors come from a human donor who was either an allogeneic HSCT recipient or a stem cell or donor lymphocyte infusion donor (not recorded which). It is not recorded whose cells these are; they may come from a transplant donor.

The chain combines TRBV5-1 with TRBJ2-3, with D possibly matching TRBD1 (5 bases). The ends were cut back, 0 bases at V and 1 base at J, with 12 bases in the middle. CDR3 size: 16 residues. Germline V gene data show CDR1 as SGHRS and CDR2 as YFSETQ. CDR3 in DNA: TGCGCCAGCAGCTTGGTACCTCTAGGGGGCACAGATACGCAGTATTTT. Its translation is CASSLVPLGGTDTQYF.

The V gene is TRBV12-3 or TRBV12-4, the J gene TRBJ2-3; D gene uncertain. The CDR3 consists of 11 residues. The germline V and J ends were trimmed by 7 bases and 6 bases, with 8 bases remaining between them. In nucleotides, the CDR3 is TGTGCCAGCACTAGGAAGGATACGCAGTATTTT. Protein: CASTRKDTQYF.

In DNA, the CDR3 is TGTGCCAGCAGAATACTAGCGGACTTCAGGAATGAGCAGTTCTTC. As protein: CASRILADFRNEQFF. The chain has TRBV7-2 and TRBJ2-1; 8 bases align to TRBD2. The CDR3 runs to 15 residues. Losses at the gene ends were 6 bases for V and 7 bases for J; bases not matched to a gene: 11. Germline V gives CDR1 SGHTA, CDR2 FQGNSA. Supplemented by reference TRBV7-2 and TRBJ2-1, the full variable domain reads GAGVSQSPSNKVTEKGKDVELRCDPISGHTALYWYRQSLGQGLEFLIYFQGNSAPDKSGLPSDRFSAERTGGSVSTLTIQRTQQEDSAVYLCASRILADFRNEQFFGPGTRLTVL.

This chain connects TRBV5-1 to TRBJ1-1; D remains ambiguous. Germline-derived CDR1 and CDR2 are SGHRS and YFSETQ. The CDR3 sequence is 14 residues long. Between the trimmed V and J ends, which lost 1 base and 0 bases, there was a span of 7 bases. CDR3 in amino acids: CASSLTNLNTEAFF. DNA of the CDR3: TGCGCCAGCAGCTTGACCAACCTGAACACTGAAGCTTTCTTT.

There are a few counts of this clonotype. This chain joins TRBV5-5 and TRBJ1-2; possibly TRBD1 for D (5 bases). This CDR3 is built from 14 residues. Germline CDR1 is SGHKS and CDR2 is YYEKEE (reference sequence). The V end was cut by 6 bases, the J end by 1 base, with 13 bases between. As DNA, the CDR3 is TGTGCCAGCACCGGGACGGTAGTTAACTATGGCTACACCTTC. Translation: CASTGTVVNYGYTF.

This clonotype turned up a few times. This rearrangement joins TRBV7-2 to TRBJ2-7; possible D gene TRBD1, 5 bases. Between the trimmed V and J ends, which lost 1 base and 2 bases, there was a span of 9 bases. The CDR3 consists of 14 residues. Germline V gene lookup returns CDR1 SGHTA and CDR2 FQGNSA. CDR3 in amino acids: CASSLVLGPYEQYF. As DNA, the CDR3 is TGTGCCAGCAGCTTAGTGCTGGGGCCCTACGAGCAGTACTTC.

The chain carries TRBV6-5 and TRBJ1-3, with D unresolved. V was shortened by 4 bases and J by 3 bases, with 16 bases between the two germline ends. Per the germline V gene, CDR1 is MNHEY and CDR2 is SVGAGI. The CDR3 extends over 16 amino acids. In nucleotides, the CDR3 is TGTGCCAGCAGTTCGGTAGCGGCGTGGGTTGGAAACACCATATATTTT. Translating gives CASSSVAAWVGNTIYF.

This clonotype was seen only a few times. The conserved phenylalanine or tryptophan normally closing the CDR3 is absent here, so this likely arose from a read error. The DNA is left out, because the CDR3 cannot be placed on it with certainty; the CDR3 is given as TCRdb lists it. The genes are TRBV6-4 and TRBJ2-1; the D call TRBD2 from the table was never checked on the DNA. Inclusive of both ends, the CDR3 amounts to 14 amino acids. Germline lookup yields CDR1 MRHNA and CDR2 SNTAGT. The CDR3 sequence is CASSSPGTSGGTRV.

In this sample, this clonotype turned up a few times. V is TRBV14 and J is TRBJ1-2, with 8 bases lining up with TRBD1. This CDR3 is 16 amino acids long. Germline V gene data show CDR1 as SGHDN and CDR2 as FVKESK. V trimming: 0 bases; J trimming: 7 bases; junction bases outside the gene matches: 10. CDR3 sequence: CASSQEGGQGFGGYTF. CDR3 DNA: TGTGCCAGCAGCCAAGAAGGAGGACAGGGCTTTGGTGGCTACACCTTC. Drawing the rest from reference TRBV14 and TRBJ1-2, the complete variable domain is EAGVTQFPSHSVIEKGQTVTLRCDPISGHDNLYWYRRVMGKEIKFLLHFVKESKQDESGMPNNRFLAERTGGTYSTLKVQPAELEDSGVYFCASSQEGGQGFGGYTFGSGTRLTVV.

The chain links TRBV9 to TRBJ1-2, with D hard to call. V was trimmed by 6 bases and J by 4 bases, leaving 22 bases between them. Germline values: CDR1 SGDLS, CDR2 YYNGEE. The CDR3 extends over 16 amino acids. The CDR3 is CASTPTEDGIFYGYTF. In DNA form, the CDR3 reads TGTGCCAGCACCCCGACCGAGGACGGAATTTTCTATGGCTACACCTTC.

The chain uses TRBV29-1 and TRBJ1-2, with D possibly being TRBD1 (6 bases). The V end lost 4 bases, the J end lost 2 bases, and 11 bases lay between the germline ends. CDR1 SQVTM and CDR2 ANQGSEA come from the germline V gene. The CDR3 has 13 amino acids. CDR3 amino acids: CSVVGTGNYGYTF. The DNA of the CDR3 is TGCAGCGTTGTAGGAACAGGGAACTATGGCTACACCTTC.

As concerns this clonotype: Possible read error: a much larger clone is one base away. The V call is TRBV12-3 or TRBV12-4, the J call TRBJ1-1; no firm D call. The CDR3 is 13 amino acids. V gave up 1 base and J gave up 7 bases, with 10 bases separating them. CDR3 nucleotide sequence: TGTGCCAGCAGTTTAGGGGTCGGGGATGAAGCTTTCTTT. This gives the protein CASSLGVGDEAFF.

This clonotype was observed a few times. This sequence joins TRBV4-3 and TRBJ2-3, with D possibly TRBD2 on 5 matching bases. This CDR3 has 15 residues. Germline V gene lookup returns CDR1 LGHNA and CDR2 YSLEER. V gave up 0 bases and J gave up 2 bases, with 9 bases separating them. In nucleotides, the CDR3 is TGCGCCAGCAGCCAAGATTTGAGGGACACAGATACGCAGTATTTT. Its translation is CASSQDLRDTDTQYF.

The J gene is TRBJ2-5, the V gene TRBV4-2; D perhaps matches TRBD1 (6 bases). Germline V gene sequence: CDR1 LGHNA, CDR2 YNFKEQ. Deletions cut 1 base from V and 10 bases from J, with 13 bases between. The CDR3 has 13 residues. The chain's CDR3 is CASSQAPTGNQYF. The CDR3 nucleotides read TGTGCCAGCAGCCAAGCTCCAACAGGGAACCAGTACTTC.

This clonotype has at least ten counts. The chain has TRBV29-1 and TRBJ2-2; 8 positions agree with TRBD1. J lost 3 bases, V lost 5 bases, and 5 bases had no gene match. Germline CDR1 and CDR2: SQVTM and ANQGSEA. This CDR3 is 14 amino acids long. The CDR3 DNA follows: TGCAGCGTTAGGGACAGGCCCTACACCGGGGAGCTGTTTTTT. Its translation: CSVRDRPYTGELFF.

V usage is TRBV27 and J usage is TRBJ2-2; 10 nucleotides match TRBD2. Germline V gives CDR1 MNHEY, CDR2 SMNVEV (reference sequence). This CDR3 has 16 residues. J lost 6 bases, V lost 2 bases, and 6 bases had no gene match. CDR3 loop: CASSLIEAGGPGELFF. DNA of the CDR3: TGTGCCAGCAGTTTAATAGAAGCGGGAGGGCCCGGGGAGCTGTTTTTT.